This is a list of T cell receptor beta chains from one sample in a study of shared clonotypes between healthy human individuals. Assay used: immunoSEQ multiplex PCR; TCRdb lists only in-frame clones, some missing. The sample comprises millions of clones, more than 85% of which are singletons, and approximately 0.4% rests with the top ten. The sequencing sample was made of naive CD4+ T cells from PBMCs. These receptors all stem from a man between 18 and 29 years old in good health. Some clones in this sample may be carry-over from other donors' samples. Each CDR3 is given with its conserved first and last residue. D genes are given only for firm matches. Expanded clones are given a class, and other clones once, few, many or no size at all.

>TRBJ1-5|-|TRBV4-2|once
CASSQQGQSNQPQHF
TGTGCCAGCAGCCAACAGGGACAATCCAATCAGCCCCAGCATTTT
>TRBJ1-2|-|TRBV19|-
CASSTHEANNYGYTF
TGTGCCAGTAGTACCCACGAGGCCAATAACTATGGCTACACCTTC
>TRBJ1-2|-|TRBV5-1|-
CASSLEGRFYGYTF
TGCGCCAGCAGCTTGGAGGGGAGATTCTATGGCTACACCTTC
>TRBJ1-4|TRBD1|TRBV5-3|-
CARSFLRTGKGKLFF
TGTGCCAGAAGCTTTCTCCGGACAGGGAAGGGAAAACTGTTTTTT
>TRBJ2-3|TRBD1|TRBV6-5|few
CASRDRGTDTQYF
TGTGCCAGCAGGGACAGGGGCACAGATACGCAGTATTTT
>TRBJ1-1|TRBD1|TRBV12-5|-
CASGWTGLNTEAFF
TGTGCTAGTGGTTGGACAGGCCTGAACACTGAAGCTTTCTTT
>TRBJ2-1|-|TRBV18|-
CASSPVLGGEQFF
TGTGCCAGCTCACCAGTCCTAGGAGGTGAGCAGTTCTTC
>TRBJ2-3|-|TRBV5-4|-
CASSPGSTDTQYF
TGTGCCAGCAGCCCCGGGTCCACAGATACGCAGTATTTT
>TRBJ1-1|-|TRBV21-1|few
CEGAGAFF
TGTGAGGGGGCGGGAGCTTTCTTT
>TRBJ1-1|-|TRBV5-5|-
CASGLDWDTEAFF
TGTGCCAGCGGCCTGGATTGGGACACTGAAGCTTTCTTT
>TRBJ2-2|TRBD2|TRBV7-9|-
CASSRSLSGSVWGTGELFF
TGTGCCAGCAGCCGGAGCCTTAGCGGGAGTGTATGGGGAACCGGGGAGCTGTTTTTT
>TRBJ1-2|-|TRBV11-2|-
CASSLETSLPNYGYTF
TGTGCCAGCAGCTTAGAGACGTCCCTACCTAACTATGGCTACACCTTC
>TRBJ2-3|-|TRBV11-3|-
CASSSGASSDTQYF
TGTGCCAGCAGCTCAGGGGCTTCTTCTGATACGCAGTATTTT
>TRBJ1-3|TRBD1|TRBV5-1|-
CASSLAGTAGNTIYF
TGCGCCAGCAGCTTGGCAGGGACAGCTGGAAACACCATATATTTT
>TRBJ1-2|TRBD1|TRBV5-1|-
CASRVGQGLDYGYTF
TGCGCCAGCAGGGTGGGACAGGGCCTCGACTATGGCTACACCTTC
>TRBJ2-7|-|TRBV19|-
CASSQHIGSYEQYF
TGTGCCAGTAGTCAACACATTGGGTCATACGAGCAGTACTTC
>TRBJ2-3|-|TRBV5-4|-
CASSLSGSLSDTQYF
TGTGCCAGCAGCTTGTCGGGAAGCCTTTCAGATACGCAGTATTTT
>TRBJ2-7|TRBD2|TRBV7-2|-
CASSLTPTSAYEQYF
TGTGCCAGCAGCTTGACTCCGACTAGCGCCTACGAGCAGTACTTC
>TRBJ2-1|TRBD2|TRBV6-5|-
CASSYFIGLVLHEQFF
TGTGCCAGCAGTTACTTCATCGGACTAGTTTTGCATGAGCAGTTCTTC
>TRBJ2-2|TRBD1|TRBV29-1|once
CSVLTGMNTGELFF
TGCAGCGTTTTGACAGGGATGAACACCGGGGAGCTGTTTTTT
>TRBJ2-7|-|TRBV6-5|-
CASRGPVYEQYF
TGTGCCAGCAGAGGACCCGTCTACGAGCAGTACTTC
>TRBJ2-2|-|TRBV15|-
CATSRELGATGELFF
TGTGCCACCAGCAGAGAACTGGGGGCGACCGGGGAGCTGTTTTTT
>TRBJ1-4|-|TRBV18|-
CASSSNEKLFF
TGTGCCAGCTCAAGCAATGAAAAACTGTTTTTT
>TRBJ2-7|TRBD1|TRBV28|once
CASSYDRVEQYF
TGTGCCAGCAGTTATGACAGGGTCGAGCAGTACTTC
>TRBJ2-1|-|TRBV7-3|-
CASSLTSATSNEQFF
TGTGCCAGCAGCTTAACGTCCGCGACTAGTAATGAGCAGTTCTTC
>TRBJ2-7|TRBD1|TRBV30|-
CAWDRGDYEQYF
TGTGCCTGGGACAGGGGGGACTACGAGCAGTACTTC
>TRBJ1-1|TRBD1|TRBV28|-
CASSLWDRLNTEAFF
TGTGCCAGCAGTTTATGGGACAGGTTGAACACTGAAGCTTTCTTT
>TRBJ2-2|-|TRBV5-4|-
CASSLGTSLNTGELFF
TGTGCCAGCAGCTTGGGCACGTCCCTCAACACCGGGGAGCTGTTTTTT
>TRBJ1-1|-|TRBV7-2|-
CASRATGGHTEAFF
TGTGCCAGCCGCGCGACGGGGGGGCATACTGAAGCTTTCTTT
>TRBJ2-7|-|TRBV28|-
CASSPQVYEQYF
TGTGCCAGCAGTCCCCAGGTTTACGAGCAGTACTTC
>TRBJ1-1|-|TRBV9|-
CASSVRPAPTEAFF
TGTGCCAGCAGCGTACGGCCCGCTCCCACTGAAGCTTTCTTT
>TRBJ2-7|-|TRBV10-3|-
CAISERVFEQYF
TGTGCCATCAGTGAAAGGGTCTTCGAGCAGTACTTC
>TRBJ1-4|-|TRBV28|-
CASSPNQGRDEKLFF
TGTGCCAGCAGTCCAAATCAGGGTAGGGATGAAAAACTGTTTTTT
>TRBJ2-5|-|TRBV18|once
CASSSRDGQETQYF
TGTGCCAGCTCAAGTCGGGACGGCCAAGAGACCCAGTACTTC
>TRBJ2-7|-|TRBV5-6|-
CASRRQGSQGEQYF
TGTGCCAGCAGACGCCAGGGATCTCAGGGCGAGCAGTACTTC
>TRBJ2-2|TRBD2|TRBV19|-
CASFGLGNTGELFF
TGTGCCAGTTTCGGACTAGGTAACACCGGGGAGCTGTTTTTT
>TRBJ1-5|-|TRBV5-1|-
CASSLSLTSNQPQHF
TGCGCCAGCAGCTTGAGCCTTACTAGCAATCAGCCCCAGCATTTT
>TRBJ2-7|TRBD1|TRBV7-3|-
CASSYDRDSYEQYF
TGTGCCAGCAGCTACGACAGGGACTCCTACGAGCAGTACTTC
>TRBJ2-1|-|TRBV7-2|once
CASSLVGSRAISYNEQFF
TGTGCCAGCAGCTTAGTGGGGAGCAGGGCGATCTCCTACAATGAGCAGTTCTTC
>TRBJ2-3|-|TRBV6-6|-
CASSKRSDTQYF
TGTGCCAGCAGCAAAAGGAGCGATACGCAGTATTTT
>TRBJ1-1|-|TRBV30|-
CAWSSGGMNTEAFF
TGTGCCTGGAGTTCGGGGGGTATGAACACTGAAGCTTTCTTT
>TRBJ2-5|TRBD2|TRBV5-1|-
CASSPWSGLAGAGETQYF
TGCGCCAGCAGCCCATGGTCGGGACTAGCGGGAGCGGGGGAGACCCAGTACTTC
>TRBJ2-3|-|TRBV7-9|-
CASSLSGRTDTQYF
TGTGCCAGCAGCCTAAGCGGCCGCACAGATACGCAGTATTTT
>TRBJ2-1|TRBD1|TRBV28|-
CASFPGQGYNEQFF
TGTGCCAGTTTCCCGGGACAGGGGTACAATGAGCAGTTCTTC
>TRBJ1-5|-|TRBV7-2|-
CASSLVAAVSNQPQHF
TGTGCCAGCAGCTTAGTGGCGGCGGTTTCTAATCAGCCCCAGCATTTT
>TRBJ2-5|TRBD1|TRBV5-4|-
CASSFDRGETQYF
TGTGCCAGCAGCTTTGACAGGGGTGAGACCCAGTACTTC
>TRBJ2-1|TRBD2|TRBV5-6|-
CASSPSGRSSYNEQFF
TGTGCCAGCAGCCCTAGCGGGAGGTCATCCTACAATGAGCAGTTCTTC
>TRBJ2-2|TRBD1|TRBV18|-
CASSPLTGGATGELFF
TGTGCCAGCTCACCACTGACAGGGGGCGCGACCGGGGAGCTGTTTTTT
>TRBJ2-1|TRBD2|TRBV15|-
CATSLSGGPREQFF
TGTGCCACCAGCCTGAGCGGGGGCCCTAGGGAGCAGTTCTTC
>TRBJ2-1|-|TRBV7-9|once
CASTALISREFF
TGTGCCAGCACGGCCCTAATCTCGCGGGAGTTCTTC
>TRBJ2-6|TRBD1|TRBV7-6|-
CASSSDPGQGFSGANVLTF
TGTGCCAGCAGCTCCGATCCGGGACAGGGCTTCTCTGGGGCCAACGTCCTGACTTTC
>TRBJ2-3|-|TRBV6-5|-
CASSYTGAGLPDTQYF
TGTGCCAGCAGTTACACCGGGGCAGGTCTCCCAGATACGCAGTATTTT
>TRBJ1-1|-|TRBV2|-
CASVKMNTEAFF
TGTGCCAGCGTGAAAATGAACACTGAAGCTTTCTTT